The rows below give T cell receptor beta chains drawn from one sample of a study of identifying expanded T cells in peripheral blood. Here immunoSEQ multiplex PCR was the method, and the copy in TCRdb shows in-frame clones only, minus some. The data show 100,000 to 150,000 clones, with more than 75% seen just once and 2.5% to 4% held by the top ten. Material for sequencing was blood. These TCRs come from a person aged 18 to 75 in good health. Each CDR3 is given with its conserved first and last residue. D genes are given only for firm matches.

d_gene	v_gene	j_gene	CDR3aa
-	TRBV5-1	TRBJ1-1	CASSPVGSGGNTEAFF
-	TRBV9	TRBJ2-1	CASSEALNNEQFF
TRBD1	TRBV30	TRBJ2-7	CAWSVGTVPYEQYF
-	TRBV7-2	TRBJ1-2	CASSLERGGYTF
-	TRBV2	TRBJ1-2	CASSEGRGIGGYTF
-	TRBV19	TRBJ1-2	CASSISATDGYTF
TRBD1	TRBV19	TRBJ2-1	CASSKGRQGLSEQFF
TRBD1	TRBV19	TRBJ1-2	CASRRPGGGVDYGYTF
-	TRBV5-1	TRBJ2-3	CASSLEARLDTQYF
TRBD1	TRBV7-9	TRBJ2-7	CASRAGTGPSYEQYF
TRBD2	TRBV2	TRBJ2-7	CASSFTSGGAVEQYF
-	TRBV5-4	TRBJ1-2	CASSLSPGNYGYTF
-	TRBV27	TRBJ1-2	CASSLNSHYGYTF
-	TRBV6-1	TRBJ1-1	CASSENSRNTEAFF
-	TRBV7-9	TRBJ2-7	CASSPGPLEQYF
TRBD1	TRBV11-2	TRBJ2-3	CASRVGTGSTDTQYF
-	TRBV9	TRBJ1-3	CASSPQTALGGGNTIYF
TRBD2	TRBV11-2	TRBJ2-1	CASSRVLTSGAHNEQFF
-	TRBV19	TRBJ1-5	CASSITGAGQPQHF
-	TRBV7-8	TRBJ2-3	CATRTDSTDTQYF
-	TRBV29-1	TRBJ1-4	CSVEDWLAGRGEKLFF
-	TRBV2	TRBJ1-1	CASTKRELEEAFF
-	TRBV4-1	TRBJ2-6	CASSHLRQNSGANVLTF
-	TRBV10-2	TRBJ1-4	CASRDRGDSEKLFF
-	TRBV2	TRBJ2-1	CASLKGGVPYNEQFF
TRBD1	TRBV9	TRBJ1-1	CASSGTGSNTEAFF
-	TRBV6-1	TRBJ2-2	CASTAITGELFF
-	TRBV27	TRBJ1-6	CASRSDNGPSRSYNSPLHF
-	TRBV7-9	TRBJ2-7	CASSQGDYEQYF
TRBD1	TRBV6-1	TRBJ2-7	CASMPAGGWYEQYF
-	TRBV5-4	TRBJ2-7	CASSSGRVPEQYF
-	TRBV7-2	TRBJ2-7	CASSQSGTRSYEQYF
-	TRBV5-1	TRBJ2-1	CASSPPTGYNEQFF
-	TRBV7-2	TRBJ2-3	CASSLGLGDTQYF
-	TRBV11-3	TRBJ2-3	CASSLQPSTDTQYF
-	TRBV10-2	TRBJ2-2	CASSDRDTGELFF
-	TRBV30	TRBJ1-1	CAWAPRGNTEAFF
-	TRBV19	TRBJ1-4	CASSASLGYNEKLFF
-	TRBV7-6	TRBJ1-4	CASSLSDSHEKLFF
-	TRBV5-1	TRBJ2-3	CASSLAQGRTDTQYF
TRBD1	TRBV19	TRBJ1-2	CASSPPGTEVNYGYTF
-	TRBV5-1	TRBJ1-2	CASSLAVSVGSGVPFYGYTF
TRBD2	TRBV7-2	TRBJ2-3	CASSPLAGAPTDTQYF
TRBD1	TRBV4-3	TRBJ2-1	CASSQYGNPQGALDEQFF
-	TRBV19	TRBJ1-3	CASRTEHSGNTIYF